The entry that follows covers one TCR beta chain sequence. These data are taken from a study of blood T cell repertoires in COVID-19. On the study more broadly: Sources were T cells, B-cell-depleted T cells, or PBMCs; the material itself was cDNA or gDNA.

CDR3 size: 18 residues. Losses at the gene ends were 5 bases for V and 3 bases for J; bases not matched to a gene: 19. Germline loops: CDR1 SEHNR, CDR2 FQNEAQ (reference sequence). The table came from immunoSEQ multiplex PCR; TCRdb's copy has only in-frame clones and leaves some out. This table holds around 100,000 clones, just under 90% found once. V is TRBV7-9 and J is TRBJ2-7; TRBD1 agrees at 7 bases. Sequences were obtained from peripheral blood. The receptor was isolated from a woman in her 50s with acute or convalescent COVID-19. Written as DNA, the CDR3 is TGTGCCAGCAGCCTAAACAATGATCGTCCGGGACAGCACTACGAGCAGTACTTC. It is translated as CASSLNNDRPGQHYEQYF.